This T cell receptor beta chain is from a study of CD8 T cells in Susac syndrome. After extraction with the RNeasy kit, 0.5 to 1 ug of the RNA was reverse transcribed using random hexamers. TCRdb itself ran the immunoSEQ multiplex PCR reads through MiXCR, one entry per CDR3 protein. The sample lists more than 100,000 distinct CDR3 sequences, just under 95% seen once, with about 0.27% in the top ten. The CDR3 spans 15 residues. This TCR derives from a human donor with Susac syndrome. The sample taken for sequencing was CD8+ T cells from PBMCs. The rearrangement links TRBV21-1 to TRBJ1-5. TRBV21-1 is deemed a pseudogene. CDR3 amino acids: CASSKTRHRQQPQHF. The CDR3 coding sequence is TGTGCCAGCAGCAAAACGCGGCATCGGCAGCAGCCCCAGCATTTT.